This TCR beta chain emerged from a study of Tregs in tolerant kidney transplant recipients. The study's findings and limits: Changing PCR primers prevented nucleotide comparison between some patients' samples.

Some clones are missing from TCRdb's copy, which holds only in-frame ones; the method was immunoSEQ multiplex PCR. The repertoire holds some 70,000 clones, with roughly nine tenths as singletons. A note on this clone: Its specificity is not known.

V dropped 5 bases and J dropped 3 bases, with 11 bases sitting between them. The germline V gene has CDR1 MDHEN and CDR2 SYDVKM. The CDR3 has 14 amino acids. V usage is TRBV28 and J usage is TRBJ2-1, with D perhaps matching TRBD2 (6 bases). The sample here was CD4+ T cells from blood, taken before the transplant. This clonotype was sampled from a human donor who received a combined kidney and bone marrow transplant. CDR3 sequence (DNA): TGTGCCAGCAGTGTAACTAGCATCTACAATGAGCAGTTCTTC. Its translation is CASSVTSIYNEQFF.